This TCR beta chain was sequenced in a study of T cells after yellow fever vaccination. Regarding the study as a whole: Abundant clonotypes (contaminants from the bulk population) could be present in FACS-sorted repertoires.

The germline V gene has CDR1 SGHRS and CDR2 YFSETQ. CDR3 length equals 15 residues. Losses at the gene ends were 4 bases for V and 6 bases for J; bases not matched to a gene: 4. 5'RACE template switching produced TCR cDNA carrying a universal primer site and UMIs. TCRdb reprocessed the 5' RACE reads with MiXCR, giving one entry per CDR3 protein. The data contain 500,000 to 650,000 distinct CDR3 sequences, around 12% of them singletons. As for this clonotype: The antigen is undetermined.

V and J are TRBV5-1 and TRBJ2-2; 12 bases match TRBD1. The specimen was PBMCs, collected on the day of the yellow fever booster vaccination. The receptor comes from a man aged 25 to 40 who received the YFV17D yellow fever vaccine. The CDR3 region has the DNA TGCGCCAGCAGCCGGGGACAGGGGGCCTCCGGGGAGCTGTTTTTT. Protein product: CASSRGQGASGELFF.